What follows are 30 T cell receptor beta chains derived from one specimen sequenced in a study of blood T cell repertoires in COVID-19 (dated by TCRdb to 2020 to 2021). The library came from the immunoSEQ multiplex PCR assay. Held by TCRdb, this immuneACCESS table contains in-frame sequences only and omits some clones. Under half of the omission traces to an unresolved V gene where checked; the cause of the rest is unknown. The sample table records under 300,000 clones; roughly 89% of these occur just once. In total, the top ten clones hold 1.5% to 2% of the sample. The sequenced material came from PBMCs or T cells enriched from blood (not recorded which). The source of these receptors is a woman in her forties who had recovered from COVID-19.

This chain connects TRBV5-4 to TRBJ1-1; a weak D match, TRBD1 (5 bases). Between the trimmed V and J ends, which lost 0 bases and 2 bases, there was a span of 8 bases. In germline, CDR1 is SGHNT, CDR2 YYREEE (reference sequence). This CDR3 has 14 amino acids. CDR3 loop: CASSLGQSNTEAFF. DNA of the CDR3: TGTGCCAGCAGCTTGGGACAGAGTAACACTGAAGCTTTCTTT.

CDR3 residues: CASSITDYGYTF. The CDR3 nucleotides read TGTGCCAGCAGTATAACAGACTATGGCTACACCTTC. The chain joins TRBV28 to TRBJ1-2; D gene unclear. The V end was cut by 5 bases, the J end by 3 bases, with 7 bases between. The germline gives CDR1 MDHEN, CDR2 SYDVKM. This CDR3 region has 12 residues.

This chain links TRBV24-1 with TRBJ1-2; TRBD1 might be the D (5 bases). The CDR3 runs 15 residues. V was shortened by 12 bases and J by 2 bases, with 21 bases between the two germline ends. Germline V gives CDR1 KGHDR, CDR2 SFDVKD. CDR3 in DNA: TGTGCCGCATCGACGGTAGGGGCGCACAACTATGGCTACACCTTC. It is translated as CAASTVGAHNYGYTF.

The gene calls are TRBV19 and TRBJ1-2, with 7 bases aligning to TRBD1. The V gene's germline CDR1 is LNHDA and CDR2 SQIVND (reference sequence). The CDR3 loop spans 13 amino acids. With V trimmed by 5 bases and J by 10 bases, 10 bases remained unmatched. CDR3 loop: CASSFTTGEDYTF. The CDR3 nucleotides read TGTGCCAGTAGTTTTACCACAGGGGAGGACTACACCTTC.

The V call is TRBV19, the J call TRBJ2-6; 7 nucleotides align to TRBD1. The germline CDR1 and CDR2 sequences are LNHDA and SQIVND (reference sequence). CDR3 length equals 15 residues. The V and J ends lost 5 bases and 8 bases, in that order; junction bases with no gene match: 9. The CDR3 DNA sequence: TGTGCCAGTAGTGTGACAGGGCGCCTGACCAACGTCCTGACTTTC. Its protein is CASSVTGRLTNVLTF.

The CDR3 region is CASSLGTGDYNEQFF. The CDR3 nucleotides read TGCGCCAGCAGCTTGGGGACAGGGGATTACAATGAGCAGTTCTTC. The V call is TRBV5-1, the J call TRBJ2-1; 9 bases are a match to TRBD1. CDR1 SGHRS and CDR2 YFSETQ come from the germline V gene. J lost 4 bases, V lost 0 bases, and 2 bases had no gene match. This CDR3 contains 15 residues.

The count of this clone is one. The rearrangement joins TRBV2 to TRBJ1-1, with 7 positions matching TRBD1. Trimming cost V 4 bases and J 5 bases; bases outside gene matches: 7. Germline V CDR1 and CDR2: SNHLY, FYNNEI. CDR3 length: 14 amino acids. The CDR3 reads CASSAFGGQTEAFF. The CDR3 nucleotides are TGTGCCAGCAGTGCCTTCGGGGGACAGACTGAAGCTTTCTTT.

The CDR3, as DNA: TGTGCCAGCAGCAATCCTCCAGGGGGACAGTACTTC. It translates to CASSNPPGGQYF. This chain joins TRBV27 and TRBJ2-7, with 7 bases lining up with TRBD1. The V gene end was trimmed by 6 bases and the J gene end by 10 bases; junction bases not matched to a gene: 9. Germline V CDR1 and CDR2: MNHEY, SMNVEV (reference sequence). CDR3 length: 12 amino acids.

V gene TRBV7-3 combines with J gene TRBJ2-1; 13 positions agree with TRBD2. Germline V gene sequence: CDR1 SGHTA, CDR2 FQGTGA. The CDR3 has 16 amino acids. V lost 4 bases and J lost 13; bases outside the gene matches: 13. The chain's CDR3 is CASSSPTSGGLRVQFF. The CDR3 DNA is TGTGCCAGCAGCTCCCCGACTAGCGGGGGGTTGAGGGTCCAGTTCTTC.

The rearrangement uses TRBV7-3 and TRBJ2-7, with 9 bases matching TRBD2. The CDR3 has 15 amino acids. CDR1 is SGHTA, CDR2 FQGTGA, per germline. V was pared by 1 base and J by 3 bases, with 4 bases of the junction left unmatched. In DNA form, the CDR3 reads TGTGCCAGCAGCTTAAGTAGCGGGAGCGGCTACGAGCAGTACTTC. Its protein is CASSLSSGSGYEQYF.

The chain employs TRBV30 and TRBJ2-3; weak D call: TRBD1 (6 bases). Germline-derived CDR1 and CDR2 are GTSNPN and SVGIG (reference sequence). V gave up 5 bases and J gave up 7 bases, with 10 bases separating them. The CDR3 runs to 11 residues. In nucleotides, the CDR3 is TGTGCCTGGGGGGGCGCGAATACGCAGTATTTT. This codes for CAWGGANTQYF.

The J gene is TRBJ2-3, the V gene TRBV29-1; unclear D gene. Between the trimmed V and J ends, which lost 5 bases and 0 bases, there was a span of 9 bases. Germline CDR1 is SQVTM and CDR2 is ANQGSEA. CDR3 length: 13 amino acids. The CDR3 nucleotides are TGCAGCGTTTACAGCCGAAGCACAGATACGCAGTATTTT. This sequence encodes CSVYSRSTDTQYF.

The J gene is TRBJ2-2, the V gene TRBV29-1; tentative D call: TRBD2 (6 bases). The CDR3 consists of 13 residues. Germline CDR1 and CDR2: SQVTM and ANQGSEA. Trimming took 4 bases from V and 0 from J, leaving 6 bases between them. DNA for the CDR3: TGCAGCGTTGGGGGGGCGAACACCGGGGAGCTGTTTTTT. Its protein is CSVGGANTGELFF.

This clone was recorded only once. The gene calls are TRBV5-4 and TRBJ2-3, with 9 positions matching TRBD2. The length of the CDR3 is 18 residues. Trimming at V came to 0 bases and at J to 2 bases, leaving 10 bases not matched to a gene. The germline V gene has CDR1 SGHNT and CDR2 YYREEE (reference sequence). CDR3 amino acids: CASSLELAGNRNTDTQYF. DNA of the CDR3: TGTGCCAGCAGCTTGGAACTAGCGGGCAACAGGAACACAGATACGCAGTATTTT.

The chain is built from TRBV30 and TRBJ1-1, with 9 bases identical to TRBD1. There are 15 residues in the CDR3. CDR1 and CDR2 (germline): GTSNPN, SVGIG (reference sequence). V shed 4 bases and J 3 bases; nucleotides not matched to a gene: 9. The CDR3 protein is CAWTTNRGQDTEAFF. In DNA, the CDR3 is TGTGCCTGGACAACTAACAGGGGGCAGGACACTGAAGCTTTCTTT.

The gene calls are TRBV7-2 and TRBJ1-4, with TRBD1 identical over 7 bases. The CDR3 extends over 15 amino acids. Germline loops: CDR1 SGHTA, CDR2 FQGNSA. V was pared by 5 bases and J by 4 bases, with 7 bases of the junction left unmatched. In DNA form, the CDR3 reads TGTGCCAGCAGCGCATCGACAGGGCTTAATGAAAAACTGTTTTTT. Its translation is CASSASTGLNEKLFF.

The J gene is TRBJ1-5, the V gene TRBV27; D unresolved. Trimming removed 5 bases from V and 4 bases from J, with 12 bases in between. Germline V gives CDR1 MNHEY, CDR2 SMNVEV (reference sequence). This CDR3 comprises 14 residues. The CDR3 DNA is TGTGCCAGCAGTCCCGGCGGGTGGAATCAGCCCCAGCATTTT. Amino acid sequence: CASSPGGWNQPQHF.

This clone was detected a few times. In nucleotides, the CDR3 is TGTGCCAGCAGACAAGGGACAGGGGGCGATCAGCCCCAGCATTTT. This encodes CASRQGTGGDQPQHF. This chain joins TRBV27 and TRBJ1-5; 12 positions match TRBD1. After removal of 6 bases from V and 5 bases from J, the junction contained 5 bases not matched to a gene. Germline lookup yields CDR1 MNHEY and CDR2 SMNVEV (reference sequence). This CDR3 spans 15 amino acids.

The rearrangement uses TRBV19 and TRBJ2-7; 8 positions match TRBD2. Trimming at V came to 4 bases and at J to 5 bases, leaving 4 bases not matched to a gene. The CDR3 is 13 amino acids. Germline V gives CDR1 LNHDA, CDR2 SQIVND (reference sequence). CDR3: CASSNLGGDEQYF. DNA for the CDR3: TGTGCCAGTAGTAATCTCGGGGGGGACGAGCAGTACTTC.

The chain uses TRBV6-1 and TRBJ2-7; 9 nucleotides align to TRBD1. From germline, CDR1 is MNHNS and CDR2 SASEGT. Trimming at V came to 2 bases and at J to 3 bases, leaving 8 bases not matched to a gene. CDR3 length equals 16 residues. CDR3 bases: TGTGCCAGCAGTGAATACGTGGGACAGGGTTTCTACGAGCAGTACTTC. Translation: CASSEYVGQGFYEQYF.

The chain is built from TRBV5-1 and TRBJ1-5; 8 bases fit TRBD1. The germline V gene has CDR1 SGHRS and CDR2 YFSETQ. This CDR3 region has 17 residues. V lost 2 bases and J lost 4; bases outside the gene matches: 11. DNA of the CDR3: TGCGCCAGCAGCTTTATCCCGGACAGGGAGACTAATCAGCCCCAGCATTTT. Its protein product is CASSFIPDRETNQPQHF.

The V and J genes are TRBV30 and TRBJ2-7, with TRBD2 matching 11 bases. J lost 3 bases, V lost 0 bases, and 13 bases had no gene match. The CDR3 spans 18 residues. Germline CDR1 and CDR2: GTSNPN and SVGIG (reference sequence). The CDR3 sequence: CAWSVQRTSGWGNYEQYF. The CDR3 coding sequence is TGTGCCTGGAGTGTACAAAGGACTAGCGGGTGGGGGAACTACGAGCAGTACTTC.

The chain joins TRBV6-5 to TRBJ1-5, with D possibly being TRBD1 (6 bases). The CDR3 covers 16 residues. V shed 4 bases and J shed 2 bases, with 15 bases lying between them. Germline CDR1 and CDR2: MNHEY and SVGAGI. CDR3 coding DNA: TGTGCCAGCAGTTTAACAGGGTCTAGGGGCAATCAGCCCCAGCATTTT. It specifies CASSLTGSRGNQPQHF.

About this clone itself: Distinct nucleotide sequences in the sample also encode this CDR3. The V gene is TRBV18, the J gene TRBJ2-4; maybe TRBD2 (5 bases). The CDR3 sequence is 17 residues long. V was clipped by 3 bases and J by 0 bases, with 15 bases between them. CDR1 KGHSH and CDR2 LQKENI come from the germline V gene. The CDR3 sequence: CASSPPGGLLAKNIQYF. The CDR3, as DNA: TGTGCCAGCTCACCTCCCGGAGGTCTGCTAGCCAAAAACATTCAGTACTTC.

The J gene is TRBJ1-2, the V gene TRBV11-2; D call uncertain. V lost 1 base to trimming and J lost 5 bases, with 14 bases between them. This CDR3 comprises 15 residues. Per the germline V gene, CDR1 is SGHAT and CDR2 is FQNNGV. The DNA for the CDR3 is TGTGCCAGCAGCTTAGGCAGGCCCACGGGGTATGGCTACACCTTC. Protein sequence: CASSLGRPTGYGYTF.

The gene calls are TRBV7-9 and TRBJ2-1; 9 nucleotides align to TRBD2. J gave up 8 bases and V 5 bases, and 10 bases lay outside the gene matches. Germline CDR1 is SEHNR and CDR2 is FQNEAQ (reference sequence). The CDR3 contains 15 residues. The CDR3 is CASSRSAGGLYEQFF. For the CDR3, the DNA is TGTGCCAGCAGCCGATCAGCGGGAGGCTTATATGAGCAGTTCTTC. The full variable domain, completed using reference TRBV7-9 and TRBJ2-1, is DTGVSQNPRHKITKRGQNVTFRCDPISEHNRLYWYRQTLGQGPEFLTYFQNEAQLEKSRLLSDRFSAERPKGSFSTLEIQRTEQGDSAMYLCASSRSAGGLYEQFFGPGTRLTVL.

The rearrangement uses TRBV9 and TRBJ2-1; no reliable D call. Germline loops: CDR1 SGDLS, CDR2 YYNGEE. Trimming shortened V by 0 bases and J by 5 bases, and 6 bases separated the two germline ends. The CDR3 runs to 13 residues. The CDR3 region is CASSVELNNEQFF. For the CDR3, the DNA is TGTGCCAGCAGCGTAGAGCTTAACAATGAGCAGTTCTTC.

This chain uses TRBV19 with TRBJ1-5; no clear D. The CDR3 is 16 amino acids. The ends were cut back, 11 bases at V and 1 base at J, with 21 bases in the middle. The germline gives CDR1 LNHDA, CDR2 SQIVND (reference sequence). CDR3 bases: TGTGCCTTACCATACAGCTCCCTCGGAAGCAATCAGCCCCAGCATTTT. Translated, it gives CALPYSSLGSNQPQHF. Full variable domain (outside the CDR3, taken from reference TRBV19 and TRBJ1-5): DGGITQSPKYLFRKEGQNVTLSCEQNLNHDAMYWYRQDPGQGLRLIYYSQIVNDFQKGDIAEGYSVSREKKESFPLTVTSAQKNPTAFYLCALPYSSLGSNQPQHFGDGTRLSIL.

The gene calls are TRBV2 and TRBJ2-7, with D possibly being TRBD2 (5 bases). The CDR3 runs 14 residues. CDR1 and CDR2 from the germline V gene are SNHLY and FYNNEI. Trimming removed 2 bases from V and 0 bases from J, with 8 bases in between. The CDR3 spells CASSEQRYSYEQYF. The CDR3 DNA follows: TGTGCCAGCAGTGAACAGCGGTACTCCTACGAGCAGTACTTC.

In its sample, this clone was seen a few times. This sequence joins TRBV11-2 and TRBJ2-2; 7 nucleotides agree with TRBD2. CDR1 SGHAT and CDR2 FQNNGV come from the germline V gene. The ends lost 6 bases at V and 8 bases at J; junction bases unmatched: 15. The CDR3 covers 16 residues. Written as DNA, the CDR3 is TGTGCCAGCAGTCCGGGAGGCCCATCCAGACCGGGGGAGCTGTTTTTT. This gives the protein CASSPGGPSRPGELFF.